Below are 5 T cell receptor beta chains sequenced from a single sample in a study of Ad26.COV2.S vaccination and SARS-CoV-2 variants. Generated by immunoSEQ multiplex PCR, the TCRdb table keeps only in-frame clones and is missing some. The sample carries some 390,000 clones, approximately 86% recorded once. The sample's treatment: around 19 received Ad26.COV2.S at low or high dose, single or two shots; several received placebo; per-sample allocation not given. All samples were drawn on day 63, counting from the first vaccine or placebo injection. This specimen was peripheral blood, taken in a trial of Ad26.COV2.S vaccine versus placebo. The receptors derive from a person between 18 and 65 years old who received the Ad26.COV2.S COVID-19 vaccine or a placebo.

The chain employs TRBV5-1 and TRBJ1-1; the D gene is possibly TRBD1 (5 bases). V was trimmed by 4 bases and J by 5 bases, leaving 15 bases between them. Germline assignment: CDR1 SGHRS and CDR2 YFSETQ. This CDR3 region has 14 residues. The CDR3 sequence: CASSRGDLRTEAFF. The CDR3 coding sequence is TGCGCCAGCAGCCGTGGGGACCTCAGGACTGAAGCTTTCTTT. Combining the CDR3 with reference TRBV5-1 and TRBJ1-1 gives the whole variable domain KAGVTQTPRYLIKTRGQQVTLSCSPISGHRSVSWYQQTPGQGLQFLFEYFSETQRNKGNFPGRFSGRQFSNSRSEMNVSTLELGDSALYLCASSRGDLRTEAFFGQGTRLTVV.

V and J are TRBV3-1 (or the pseudogene TRBV3-2) and TRBJ2-5; 13 bases are shared with TRBD2. The V gene's germline CDR1 is LGHDT and CDR2 YNNKEL (reference sequence). The CDR3 has 21 amino acids. Losses at the gene ends were 1 base for V and 0 bases for J; bases not matched to a gene: 14. The CDR3 coding sequence is TGTGCCAGCAGCCAAGGGAGGGGGCAGGGACTAGCGGGGCTGTACCAAGAGACCCAGTACTTC. This encodes CASSQGRGQGLAGLYQETQYF.

The chain carries TRBV5-1 and TRBJ2-7; the D call may be TRBD1 or TRBD2 (5 bases each). CDR1 is SGHRS and CDR2 is YFSETQ in the germline V gene. The CDR3 is 13 amino acids. The V end was cut by 2 bases, the J end by 4 bases, with 10 bases between. The CDR3 DNA follows: TGCGCCAGCAGCTTAAACGGGGCTTACGAGCAGTACTTC. Translation gives CASSLNGAYEQYF.

The gene calls are TRBV7-2 and TRBJ1-2; D remains ambiguous. The CDR3 covers 14 residues. From germline, CDR1 is SGHTA and CDR2 FQGNSA. The germline V and J ends were trimmed by 2 bases and 6 bases, with 13 bases remaining between them. CDR3 in DNA: TGTGCCAGCAGCTTAAACAAGGAAAGCGATGGCTACACCTTC. It is translated as CASSLNKESDGYTF.

The chain employs TRBV21-1 and TRBJ1-2; TRBD1 is the table's D call and was not checked against the DNA. TRBV21-1 is labeled a pseudogene. The CDR3 spans 14 residues. CDR3 amino acids: CASSKQGQFYGYTF. Written as DNA, the CDR3 is TGTGCCAGCAGCAAACAGGGACAGTTCTATGGCTACACCTTC.